This T cell receptor (beta chain) was sequenced for a study of cytomegalovirus exposure and HLA in healthy donors. Study at large: The roughly 120 million unique TCR beta sequences, from 150 million to 200 million T cells, were found by an earlier analysis.

Study-wide points: Reports described diagnosis of cytomegalovirus status by the classifier as highly specific and sensitive.

A note on this clone: Its antigen is not identified.

PCR used 60 Vbeta primers and 13 Jbeta primers. Sequenced by immunoSEQ multiplex PCR; TCRdb stores in-frame clones only, minus some. The sample shows some 120,000 clones, 79% of them seen only once. Looked up from germline, CDR1 is LGHNA and CDR2 is YNFKEQ. V gave up 5 bases and J gave up 5 bases, with 11 bases separating them. CDR3 size: 13 residues. The sample was PBMCs. The clonotype comes from a man between 25 and 39 years old in good health and CMV-seropositive. The chain recombines TRBV4-2 with TRBJ2-3; D may be TRBD1 (5 bases). The CDR3 region is CASSSTQVDTQYF. The CDR3 DNA sequence: TGTGCCAGCAGCTCAACACAGGTAGATACGCAGTATTTT.